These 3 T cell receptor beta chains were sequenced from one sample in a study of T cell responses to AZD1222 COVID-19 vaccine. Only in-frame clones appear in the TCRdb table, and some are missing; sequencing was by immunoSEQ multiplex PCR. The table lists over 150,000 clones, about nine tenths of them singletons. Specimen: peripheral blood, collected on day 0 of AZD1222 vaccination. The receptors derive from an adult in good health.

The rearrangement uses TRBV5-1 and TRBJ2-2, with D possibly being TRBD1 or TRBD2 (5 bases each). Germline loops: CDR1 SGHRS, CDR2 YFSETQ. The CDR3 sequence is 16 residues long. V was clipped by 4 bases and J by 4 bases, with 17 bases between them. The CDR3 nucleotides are TGCGCCAGCAGCATCGGGGACGGAGGAGGCACCGGGGAGCTGTTTTTT. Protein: CASSIGDGGGTGELFF.

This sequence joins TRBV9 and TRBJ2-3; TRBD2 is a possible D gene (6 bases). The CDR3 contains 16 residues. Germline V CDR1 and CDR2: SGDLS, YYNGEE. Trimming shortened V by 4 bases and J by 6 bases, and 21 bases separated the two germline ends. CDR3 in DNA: TGTGCCAGCAGCATGCGAGCGGGTTCGGCGGGTGATACGCAGTATTTT. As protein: CASSMRAGSAGDTQYF.

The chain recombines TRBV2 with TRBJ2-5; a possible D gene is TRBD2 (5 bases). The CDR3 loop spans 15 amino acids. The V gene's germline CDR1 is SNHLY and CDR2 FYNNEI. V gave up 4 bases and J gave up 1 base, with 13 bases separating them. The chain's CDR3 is CASSAGKRFQETQYF. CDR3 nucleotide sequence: TGTGCCAGCAGTGCGGGAAAGCGTTTCCAAGAGACCCAGTACTTC.